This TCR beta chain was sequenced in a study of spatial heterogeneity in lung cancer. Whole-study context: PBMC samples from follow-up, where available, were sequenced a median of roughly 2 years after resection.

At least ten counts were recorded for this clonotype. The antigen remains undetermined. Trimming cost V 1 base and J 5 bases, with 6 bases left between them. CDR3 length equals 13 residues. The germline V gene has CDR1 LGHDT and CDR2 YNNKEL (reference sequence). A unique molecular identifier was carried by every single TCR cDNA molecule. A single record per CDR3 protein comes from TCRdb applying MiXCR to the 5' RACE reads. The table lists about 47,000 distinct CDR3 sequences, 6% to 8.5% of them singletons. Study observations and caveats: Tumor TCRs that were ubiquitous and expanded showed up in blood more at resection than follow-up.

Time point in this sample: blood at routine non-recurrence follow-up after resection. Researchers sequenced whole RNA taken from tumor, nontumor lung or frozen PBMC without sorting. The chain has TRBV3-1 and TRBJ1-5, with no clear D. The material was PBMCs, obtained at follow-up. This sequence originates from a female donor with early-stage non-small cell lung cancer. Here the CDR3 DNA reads TGTGCCAGCAGCCAAGGGGTCTATCAGCCCCAGCATTTT. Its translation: CASSQGVYQPQHF.